Given below is one T cell receptor (beta chain) in context. Its antigen remains unknown. As handled by the study authors: ImmunoSEQ output held junction-only sequences without quality scores, so filtering differed. Produced via immunoSEQ multiplex PCR; TCRdb's table is partial and in-frame only. V and J calls and clone size are copied from that table; D and trimming were computed from the DNA. The sample consists of around 620,000 clones, 85% to 95% of them appearing once. CD45RO-negative, CCR7-positively selected cells formed the naive CD8 fraction, excluding terminally differentiated effector memory CD45RA+ cells. The record originates from a study of shared clonotypes between healthy human individuals. Study observations and caveats: Naive subsets typically showed greater estimated richness than memory subsets.

V was clipped by 5 bases and J by 3 bases; unmatched bases: 3. This CDR3 has 15 residues. Germline-derived CDR1 and CDR2 are SGHVS and FQNEAQ. This TCR came from a woman younger than 45 in good health. The specimen sequenced was naive CD8+ T cells sorted from blood. This chain links TRBV7-8 with TRBJ2-1; TRBD2 matches at 11 bases. CDR3 DNA sequence: TGTGCCAGCAGCCCAACTAGCGGGAGCTACAATGAGCAGTTCTTC. This codes for CASSPTSGSYNEQFF.